Sequencing of this T cell receptor beta chain was carried out in a study of T cell repertoires in cytomegalovirus infection. Study conclusions and caveats: The cumulative frequency of public TCR beta families distinguished individuals who carried CMV together with the relevant HLA.

This clonotype was picked up a small number of times. Its antigen is currently unknown. This CDR3 spans 12 amino acids. Germline V gene lookup returns CDR1 DFQATT and CDR2 SNEGSKA (reference sequence). The V end was cut by 0 bases, the J end by 4 bases, with 6 bases between. TCRdb used MiXCR to reprocess the reads, holding one entry per CDR3 protein. Among 640,000 or so distinct CDR3 sequences listed, around 35% were seen once. Sample: cultured PBMCs, taken from culture after CMV antigen stimulation. This TCR came from a human donor in good health (CMV status not recorded). Some clones in this sample may be carry-over from other donors' samples. V is TRBV20-1 and J is TRBJ1-2; no clear D. Here the CDR3 DNA reads TGCAGTGCTAGAGATCAGCTCTATGGCTACACCTTC. Its protein product is CSARDQLYGYTF.